This T cell receptor beta chain comes out of a study of early T cells in non-severe SARS-CoV-2 infection. Germline V gene lookup returns CDR1 LNHDA and CDR2 SQIVND (reference sequence). The CDR3 covers 12 residues. The V end lost 6 bases, the J end lost 6 bases, and 8 bases lay between the germline ends. Via MiXCR, TCRdb re-called the 5' RACE reads, giving one row per CDR3 protein. The sample holds more than 25,000 distinct CDR3 sequences, roughly 5.1% seen once. This clonotype was seen a handful of times. This receptor was identified in an adult who was a healthcare worker with PCR-confirmed SARS-CoV-2 infection or an uninfected control (not recorded which). Material for sequencing was whole blood. The rearrangement links TRBV19 to TRBJ2-2; D is ambiguous. CDR3 in DNA: TGTGCCAGTAGCATGAGACCCGGGGAGCTGTTTTTT. Its protein product is CASSMRPGELFF.